This T cell receptor beta chain was found in a study of lymphopenia after photon versus proton radiotherapy. Study observations and caveats: Post-nadir diversity loss with photons came from oligoclonal expansion, particularly CD8+ Temra cells.

The assay was immunoSEQ multiplex PCR, and TCRdb's table has in-frame clones only and misses some. The table includes 83,000 or so clones, more than 70% detected once. On this clone: The antigen remains unidentified.

V dropped 4 bases and J dropped 0 bases, with 11 bases sitting between them. The germline V gene has CDR1 SGDLS and CDR2 YYNGEE. This CDR3 region has 15 residues. The source of this sequence is a man aged 55 to 69 with pancreatic cancer. The sample was peripheral blood, taken from a patient treated with proton-based radiotherapy. The chain joins TRBV9 to TRBJ1-3; D gene ambiguous. The CDR3: CASSPVIFSGNTIYF. In nucleotides, the CDR3 is TGTGCCAGCAGCCCTGTCATTTTCTCTGGAAACACCATATATTTT.